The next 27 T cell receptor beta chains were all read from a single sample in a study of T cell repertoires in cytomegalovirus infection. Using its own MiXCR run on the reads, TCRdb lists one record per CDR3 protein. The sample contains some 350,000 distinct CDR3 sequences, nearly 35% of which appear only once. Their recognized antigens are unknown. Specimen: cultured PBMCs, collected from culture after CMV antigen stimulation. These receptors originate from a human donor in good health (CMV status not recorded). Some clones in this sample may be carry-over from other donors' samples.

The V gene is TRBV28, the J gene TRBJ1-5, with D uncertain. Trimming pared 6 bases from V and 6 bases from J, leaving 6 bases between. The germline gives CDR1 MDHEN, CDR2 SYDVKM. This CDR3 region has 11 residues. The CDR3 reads CASSEVQPQHF. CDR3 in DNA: TGTGCCAGCAGCGAAGTTCAGCCCCAGCATTTT.

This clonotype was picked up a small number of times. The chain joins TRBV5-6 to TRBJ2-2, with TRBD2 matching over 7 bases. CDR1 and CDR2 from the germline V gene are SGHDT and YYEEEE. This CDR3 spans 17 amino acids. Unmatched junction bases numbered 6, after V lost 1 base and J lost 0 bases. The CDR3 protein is CASSLFGGRSNTGELFF. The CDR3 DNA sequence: TGTGCCAGCAGCTTGTTTGGCGGGAGATCGAACACCGGGGAGCTGTTTTTT. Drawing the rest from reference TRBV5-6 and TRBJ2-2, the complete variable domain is DAGVTQSPTHLIKTRGQQVTLRCSPKSGHDTVSWYQQALGQGPQFIFQYYEEEERQRGNFPDRFSGHQFPNYSSELNVNALLLGDSALYLCASSLFGGRSNTGELFFGEGSRLTVL.

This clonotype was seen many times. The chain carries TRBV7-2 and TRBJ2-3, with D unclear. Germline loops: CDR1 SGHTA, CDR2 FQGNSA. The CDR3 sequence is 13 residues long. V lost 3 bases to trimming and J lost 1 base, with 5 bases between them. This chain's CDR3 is CASSFQGTDTQYF. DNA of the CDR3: TGTGCCAGCAGCTTTCAGGGCACAGATACGCAGTATTTT.

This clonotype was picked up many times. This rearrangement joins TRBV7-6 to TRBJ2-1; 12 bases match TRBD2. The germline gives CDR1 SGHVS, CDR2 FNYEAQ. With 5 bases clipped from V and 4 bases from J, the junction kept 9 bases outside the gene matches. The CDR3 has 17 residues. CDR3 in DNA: TGTGCCAGCAGCCCGAGGACTAGCGGGATCAGGTACAATGAGCAGTTCTTC. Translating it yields CASSPRTSGIRYNEQFF.

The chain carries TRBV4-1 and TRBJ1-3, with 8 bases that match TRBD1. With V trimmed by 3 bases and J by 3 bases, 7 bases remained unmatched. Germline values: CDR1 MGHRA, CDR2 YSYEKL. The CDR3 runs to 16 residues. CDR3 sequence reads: CASSQGTGGSGNTIYF. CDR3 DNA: TGCGCCAGCAGCCAGGGTACAGGGGGAAGTGGAAACACCATATATTTT.

Here the CDR3 reads CASSRNSRNTGELFF. The CDR3 DNA sequence: TGTGCCAGCAGCCGGAACAGCAGAAACACCGGGGAGCTGTTTTTT. This chain connects TRBV5-4 to TRBJ2-2; D is undetermined. CDR1 and CDR2 (germline): SGHNT, YYREEE (reference sequence). The CDR3 runs 15 residues. V gave up 4 bases and J gave up 2 bases, with 12 bases separating them.

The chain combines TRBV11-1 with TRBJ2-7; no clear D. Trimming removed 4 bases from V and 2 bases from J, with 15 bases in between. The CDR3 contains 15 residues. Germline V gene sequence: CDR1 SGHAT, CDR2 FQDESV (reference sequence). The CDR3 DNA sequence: TGTGCCAGCAGCTCCACTTCGACGATGCCCTACGAGCAGTACTTC. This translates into CASSSTSTMPYEQYF. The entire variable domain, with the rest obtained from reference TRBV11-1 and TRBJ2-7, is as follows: EAEVAQSPRYKITEKSQAVAFWCDPISGHATLYWYRQILGQGPELLVQFQDESVVDDSQLPKDRFSAERLKGVDSTLKIQPAELGDSAMYLCASSSTSTMPYEQYFGPGTRLTVT.

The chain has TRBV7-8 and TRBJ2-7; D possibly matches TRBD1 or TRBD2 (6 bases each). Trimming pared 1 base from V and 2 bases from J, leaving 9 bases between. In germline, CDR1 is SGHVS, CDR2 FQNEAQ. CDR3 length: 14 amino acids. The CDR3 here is CASSLEGGTYEQYF. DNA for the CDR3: TGTGCCAGCAGCTTAGAGGGGGGAACCTACGAGCAGTACTTC.

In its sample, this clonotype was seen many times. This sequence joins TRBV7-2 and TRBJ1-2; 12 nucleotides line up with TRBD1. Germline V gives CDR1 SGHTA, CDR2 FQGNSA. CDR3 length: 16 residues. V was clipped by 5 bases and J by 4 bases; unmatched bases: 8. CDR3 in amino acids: CASSLGTGGSRYGYTF. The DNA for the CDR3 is TGTGCCAGCAGCCTCGGGACAGGGGGCTCCCGCTATGGCTACACCTTC. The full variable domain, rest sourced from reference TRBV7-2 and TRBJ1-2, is GAGVSQSPSNKVTEKGKDVELRCDPISGHTALYWYRQSLGQGLEFLIYFQGNSAPDKSGLPSDRFSAERTGGSVSTLTIQRTQQEDSAVYLCASSLGTGGSRYGYTFGSGTRLTVV.

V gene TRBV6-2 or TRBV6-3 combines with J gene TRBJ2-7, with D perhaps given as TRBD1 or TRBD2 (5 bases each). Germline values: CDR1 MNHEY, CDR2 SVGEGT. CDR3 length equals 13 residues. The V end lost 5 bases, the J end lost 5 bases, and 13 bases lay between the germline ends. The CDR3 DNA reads TGTGCCAGCAGTCTAGCTGGGGCCAACGAGCAGTACGTC. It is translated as CASSLAGANEQYV.

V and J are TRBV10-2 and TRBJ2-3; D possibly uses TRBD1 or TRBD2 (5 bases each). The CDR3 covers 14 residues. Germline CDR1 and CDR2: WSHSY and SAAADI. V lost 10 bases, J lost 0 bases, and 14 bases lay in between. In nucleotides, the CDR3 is TGCGCCACCAAACACAGGACTAGCACAGATACGCAGTATTTT. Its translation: CATKHRTSTDTQYF.

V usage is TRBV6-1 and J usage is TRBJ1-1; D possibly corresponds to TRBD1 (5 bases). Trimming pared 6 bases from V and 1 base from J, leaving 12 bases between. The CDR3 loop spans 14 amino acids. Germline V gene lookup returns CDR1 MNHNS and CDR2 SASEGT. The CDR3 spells CASRGGGENTEAFF. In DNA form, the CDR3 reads TGTGCCAGCAGGGGCGGGGGGGAGAACACTGAAGCTTTCTTT.

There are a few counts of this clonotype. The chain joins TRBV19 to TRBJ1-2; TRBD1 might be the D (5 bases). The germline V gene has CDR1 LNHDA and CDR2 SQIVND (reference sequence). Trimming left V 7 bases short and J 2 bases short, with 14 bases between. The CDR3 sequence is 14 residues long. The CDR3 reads CASTSLTENYGYTF. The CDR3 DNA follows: TGTGCCAGTACCTCCTTGACAGAAAACTATGGCTACACCTTC.

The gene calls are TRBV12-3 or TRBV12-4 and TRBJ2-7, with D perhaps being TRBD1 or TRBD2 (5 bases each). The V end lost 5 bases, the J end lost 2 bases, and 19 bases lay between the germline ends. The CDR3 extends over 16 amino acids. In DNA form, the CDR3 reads TGTGCCAGCAGTATCCTGGGACCACGTAGGCCCTACGAGCAGTACTTC. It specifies CASSILGPRRPYEQYF.

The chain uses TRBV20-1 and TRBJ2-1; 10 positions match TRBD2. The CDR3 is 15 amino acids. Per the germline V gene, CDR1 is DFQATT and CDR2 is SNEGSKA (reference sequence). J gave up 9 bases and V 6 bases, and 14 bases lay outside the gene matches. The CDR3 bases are TGCAGTGCCACCGGGCTAGCGGGAGCTTTACGTGAGCAGTTCTTC. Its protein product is CSATGLAGALREQFF.

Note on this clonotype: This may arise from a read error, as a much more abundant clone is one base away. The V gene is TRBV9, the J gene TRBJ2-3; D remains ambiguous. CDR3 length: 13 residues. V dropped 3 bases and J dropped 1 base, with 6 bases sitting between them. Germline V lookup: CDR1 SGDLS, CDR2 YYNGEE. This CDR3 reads CASSAQGTDTQYF. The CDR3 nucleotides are TGTGCCAGCAGCGCCCAGGGCACAGATACGCAGTATTTT.

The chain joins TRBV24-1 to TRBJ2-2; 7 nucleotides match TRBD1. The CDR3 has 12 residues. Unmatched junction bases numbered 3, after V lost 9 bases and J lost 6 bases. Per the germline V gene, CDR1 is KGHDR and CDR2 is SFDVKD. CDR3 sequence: CATARGSGELFF. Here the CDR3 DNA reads TGTGCCACCGCCAGGGGGTCCGGGGAGCTGTTTTTT.

DNA for the CDR3: TGCAGTGCTAGAGAGCCTCCGGTGGGGCCGGGTCTCTATGGCTACACCTTC. This translates into CSAREPPVGPGLYGYTF. The chain combines TRBV20-1 with TRBJ1-2, with D possibly matching TRBD1 (5 bases). The V gene lost 0 bases and the J gene lost 4 bases, with 21 bases spanning the gap. Germline assignment: CDR1 DFQATT and CDR2 SNEGSKA (reference sequence). CDR3 length: 17 residues.

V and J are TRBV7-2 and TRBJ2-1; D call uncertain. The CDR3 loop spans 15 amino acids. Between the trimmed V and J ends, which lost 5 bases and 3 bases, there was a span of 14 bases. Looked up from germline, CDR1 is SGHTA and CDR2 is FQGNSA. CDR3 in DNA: TGTGCCAGCAGCCCGACCAGGTCTAACTACAATGAGCAGTTCTTC. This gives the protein CASSPTRSNYNEQFF. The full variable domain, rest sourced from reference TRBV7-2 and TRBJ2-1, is GAGVSQSPSNKVTEKGKDVELRCDPISGHTALYWYRQSLGQGLEFLIYFQGNSAPDKSGLPSDRFSAERTGGSVSTLTIQRTQQEDSAVYLCASSPTRSNYNEQFFGPGTRLTVL.

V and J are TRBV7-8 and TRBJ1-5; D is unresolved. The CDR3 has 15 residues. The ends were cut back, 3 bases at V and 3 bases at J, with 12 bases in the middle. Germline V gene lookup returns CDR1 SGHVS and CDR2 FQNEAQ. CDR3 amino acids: CASSFHLDLNQPQHF. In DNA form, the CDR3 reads TGTGCCAGCAGCTTTCACTTAGACCTCAATCAGCCCCAGCATTTT.

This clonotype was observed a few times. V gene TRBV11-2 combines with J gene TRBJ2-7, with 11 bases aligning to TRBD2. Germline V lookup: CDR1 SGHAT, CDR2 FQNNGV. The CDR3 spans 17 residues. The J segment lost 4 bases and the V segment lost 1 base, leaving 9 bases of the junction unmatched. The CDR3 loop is CASSLGVSSGRRYEQYF. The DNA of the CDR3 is TGTGCCAGCAGCTTAGGAGTTTCTAGCGGGAGGAGGTACGAGCAGTACTTC. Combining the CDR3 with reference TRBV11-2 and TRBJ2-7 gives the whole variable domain EAGVAQSPRYKIIEKRQSVAFWCNPISGHATLYWYQQILGQGPKLLIQFQNNGVVDDSQLPKDRFSAERLKGVDSTLKIQPAKLEDSAVYLCASSLGVSSGRRYEQYFGPGTRLTVT.

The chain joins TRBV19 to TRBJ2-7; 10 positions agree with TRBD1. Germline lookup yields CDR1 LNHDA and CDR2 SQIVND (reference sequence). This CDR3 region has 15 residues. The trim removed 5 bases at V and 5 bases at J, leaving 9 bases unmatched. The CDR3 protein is CASSPRTGGTDEQYF. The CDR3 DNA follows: TGTGCCAGTAGTCCCCGGACAGGGGGGACGGACGAGCAGTACTTC.

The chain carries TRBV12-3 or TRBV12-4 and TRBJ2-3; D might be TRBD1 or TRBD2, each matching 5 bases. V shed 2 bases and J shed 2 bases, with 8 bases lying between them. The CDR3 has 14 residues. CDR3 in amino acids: CASSLSGATDTQYF. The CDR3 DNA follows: TGTGCCAGCAGTTTATCCGGGGCCACAGATACGCAGTATTTT.

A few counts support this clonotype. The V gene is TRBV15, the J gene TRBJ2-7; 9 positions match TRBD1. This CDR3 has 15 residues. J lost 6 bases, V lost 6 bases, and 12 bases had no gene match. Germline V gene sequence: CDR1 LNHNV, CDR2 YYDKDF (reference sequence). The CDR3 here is CATSKGTGRRFEQYF. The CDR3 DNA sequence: TGTGCCACCAGTAAAGGGACAGGGAGAAGGTTCGAGCAGTACTTC.

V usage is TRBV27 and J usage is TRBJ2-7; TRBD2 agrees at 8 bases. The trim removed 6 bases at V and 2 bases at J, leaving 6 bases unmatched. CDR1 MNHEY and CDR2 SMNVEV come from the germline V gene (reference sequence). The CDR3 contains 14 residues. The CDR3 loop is CASRVAGLPYEQYF. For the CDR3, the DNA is TGTGCCAGCAGAGTAGCGGGGTTACCCTACGAGCAGTACTTC.

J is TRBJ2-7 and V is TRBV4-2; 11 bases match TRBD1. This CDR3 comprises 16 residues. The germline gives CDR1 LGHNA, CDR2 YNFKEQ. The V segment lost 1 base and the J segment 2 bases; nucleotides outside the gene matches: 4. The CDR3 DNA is TGTGCCAGCAGCCAAGTCGTGGGACAGGGGGCCTACGAGCAGTACTTC. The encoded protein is CASSQVVGQGAYEQYF.

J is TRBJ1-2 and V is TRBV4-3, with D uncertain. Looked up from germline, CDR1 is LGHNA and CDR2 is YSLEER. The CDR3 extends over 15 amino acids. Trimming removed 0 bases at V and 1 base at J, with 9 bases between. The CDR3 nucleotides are TGCGCCAGCAGCCAAGACCACCCCAGTAACTATGGCTACACCTTC. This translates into CASSQDHPSNYGYTF.